One sample yielded the 20 T cell receptor beta chains listed below, sequenced in a study of CD8 T cells in Susac syndrome. RNA amounts of about 0.5 to 1 ug underwent reverse transcription with random hexamers. TCRdb re-analysed the immunoSEQ multiplex PCR reads in MiXCR, keeping a single row per CDR3 protein. In the table there are about 22,000 distinct CDR3 sequences, 85% to 95% of which are singletons. Material: CD8+ T cells from PBMCs. These receptors were collected from a human donor in good health.

The genes are TRBV24-1 and TRBJ2-3; D not resolved. V was trimmed by 4 bases and J by 4 bases, leaving 2 bases between them. The CDR3 totals 11 residues. Per germline, CDR1 KGHDR and CDR2 SFDVKD. CDR3 sequence reads: CATSEADTQYF. Here the CDR3 DNA reads TGTGCCACCAGTGAGGCAGATACGCAGTATTTT.

J is TRBJ2-1 and V is TRBV20-1; the match to TRBD2 covers 7 bases. Germline V CDR1 and CDR2: DFQATT, SNEGSKA (reference sequence). The CDR3 covers 16 residues. V shed 0 bases, J shed 0 bases, and the junction held 5 bases outside the gene matches. The CDR3 reads CSARERWGGSYNEQFF. The DNA for the CDR3 is TGCAGTGCTAGAGAACGCTGGGGGGGCTCCTACAATGAGCAGTTCTTC.

V gene TRBV15 combines with J gene TRBJ2-1, with D possibly matching TRBD2 (6 bases). This CDR3 is 15 amino acids long. CDR1 is LNHNV, CDR2 YYDKDF, per germline (reference sequence). The germline V and J ends were trimmed by 3 bases and 6 bases, with 15 bases remaining between them. CDR3: CATSSRTIRGNEQFF. The CDR3 nucleotides read TGTGCCACCAGCAGTAGGACTATCAGAGGCAATGAGCAGTTCTTC. Looking up the rest from reference TRBV15 and TRBJ2-1 gives the full variable domain: DAMVIQNPRYQVTQFGKPVTLSCSQTLNHNVMYWYQQKSSQAPKLLFHYYDKDFNNEADTPDNFQSRRPNTSFCFLDIRSPGLGDTAMYLCATSSRTIRGNEQFFGPGTRLTVL.

This clonotype is a singleton in its sample. The chain employs TRBV7-6 and TRBJ2-3; TRBD2 aligns across 8 bases. The junction had 5 bases not matched to a gene; V was cut back by 0 bases and J by 6 bases. The CDR3 runs to 15 residues. Germline CDR1 reads SGHVS; CDR2 reads FNYEAQ. In DNA form, the CDR3 reads TGTGCCAGCAGCTTAGCCAGCGGGGGCCTTGATACGCAGTATTTT. Translating gives CASSLASGGLDTQYF.

For the CDR3, the DNA is TGTGCCAGCACCGCTAGCGGGGGAGCGACAGATACGCAGTATTTT. It codes for CASTASGGATDTQYF. V is TRBV6-6 and J is TRBJ2-3; 10 bases are a match to TRBD2. The trim removed 7 bases at V and 3 bases at J, leaving 7 bases unmatched. The CDR3 length is 15 residues. Germline-derived CDR1 and CDR2 are MNHNY and SVGAGI (reference sequence).

The rearrangement links TRBV3-1 to TRBJ1-2; TRBD1 aligns across 10 bases. V dropped 7 bases and J dropped 7; count of bases not matched to a gene: 6. Germline V gene data show CDR1 as LGHDT and CDR2 as YNNKEL (reference sequence). The CDR3 spans 13 residues. The DNA for the CDR3 is TGTGCCAGCACCCGACAGGGGGCGAGTGGCTACACCTTC. This gives the protein CASTRQGASGYTF.

This rearrangement joins TRBV7-9 to TRBJ2-2; D call uncertain. Germline-derived CDR1 and CDR2 are SEHNR and FQNEAQ (reference sequence). The CDR3 length is 14 residues. V was trimmed by 5 bases and J by 0 bases, leaving 7 bases between them. In DNA form, the CDR3 reads TGTGCCAGCAGCAGTTTCGCGAACACCGGGGAGCTGTTTTTT. It is translated as CASSSFANTGELFF.

The V call is TRBV19, the J call TRBJ1-1, with unresolved D. Deletions cut 2 bases from V and 1 base from J, with 11 bases between. The CDR3 spans 15 residues. Germline V CDR1 and CDR2: LNHDA, SQIVND (reference sequence). CDR3: CASSISMSPNTEAFF. CDR3 nucleotide sequence: TGTGCCAGTAGTATAAGCATGTCCCCGAACACTGAAGCTTTCTTT.

CDR3 bases: TGCGCCAGCAGCCAAGATTTGACAGAGAGTTTTTTCACCGGGGAGCTGTTTTTT. Its translation: CASSQDLTESFFTGELFF. The chain recombines TRBV4-3 with TRBJ2-2; possibly TRBD1 for D (5 bases). The CDR3 length is 18 residues. Trimming removed 0 bases from V and 4 bases from J, with 18 bases in between. Per the germline V gene, CDR1 is LGHNA and CDR2 is YSLEER.

With respect to this clonotype: At one end the junction does not follow the germline gene, possibly because of a read error. The gene calls are TRBV5-4 and TRBJ1-2, with TRBD1 identical over 7 bases. This CDR3 has 15 amino acids. Germline V gene lookup returns CDR1 SGHNT and CDR2 YYREEE (reference sequence). DNA for the CDR3: TGTGCCAGCAGTTTGGGTACGGGACAGACCTATGGCTACACCTTC. It specifies CASSLGTGQTYGYTF.

The chain carries TRBV13 and TRBJ2-2; no clear D gene. The V end was cut by 5 bases, the J end by 3 bases, with 13 bases between. Germline CDR1 and CDR2: PRHDT and FYEKMQ (reference sequence). The CDR3 is made up of 15 amino acids. The CDR3 reads CASSVLGWDTGELFF. CDR3 DNA: TGTGCCAGCAGCGTCCTTGGGTGGGACACCGGGGAGCTGTTTTTT.

This sequence joins TRBV11-2 and TRBJ2-1; no firm D call. V lost 0 bases and J lost 7, with 4 bases in between. The germline gives CDR1 SGHAT, CDR2 FQNNGV. The CDR3 extends over 12 amino acids. The CDR3 loop is CASSLELNEQFF. CDR3 sequence (DNA): TGTGCCAGCAGCTTAGAACTGAATGAGCAGTTCTTC.

Written as DNA, the CDR3 is TGTGCCAGCAGTTTAAACACTTTCGCGAACACCGGGGAGCTGTTTTTT. This encodes CASSLNTFANTGELFF. The J gene is TRBJ2-2, the V gene TRBV27; D is unresolved. The ends were cut back, 2 bases at V and 0 bases at J, with 10 bases in the middle. The CDR3 has 16 amino acids. Germline V gives CDR1 MNHEY, CDR2 SMNVEV (reference sequence).

The rearrangement uses TRBV6-2 or TRBV6-3 and TRBJ2-3; 8 positions match TRBD2. The CDR3 has 15 residues. Germline-derived CDR1 and CDR2 are MNHEY and SVGEGT. V trimming: 5 bases; J trimming: 3 bases; junction bases outside the gene matches: 7. CDR3 residues: CASSQGREGTDTQYF. The CDR3 nucleotides are TGTGCCAGCAGTCAAGGCCGGGAGGGGACAGATACGCAGTATTTT.

The chain joins TRBV6-2 or TRBV6-3 to TRBJ2-3; TRBD2 agrees at 10 bases. The CDR3 covers 15 residues. V lost 5 bases to trimming and J lost 2 bases; unmatched junction nucleotides: 4. Germline V gene lookup returns CDR1 MNHEY and CDR2 SVGEGT. The CDR3, as DNA: TGTGCCAGCAGTACGAGCGGGGGGGCCACAGATACGCAGTATTTT. Its protein is CASSTSGGATDTQYF.

This chain uses TRBV4-1 with TRBJ1-2; TRBD1 matches 7 bases. Looked up from germline, CDR1 is MGHRA and CDR2 is YSYEKL. Trimming removed 4 bases from V and 2 bases from J; junction bases left unmatched: 13. The CDR3 is made up of 17 amino acids. The CDR3 loop is CASSPEPWTGQNYGYTF. The CDR3 nucleotides read TGCGCCAGCAGCCCAGAACCGTGGACAGGTCAAAACTATGGCTACACCTTC.

The genes are TRBV21-1 and TRBJ2-7; TRBD1 is taken as the D call from the table, unchecked against the DNA. TRBV21-1 is flagged as a pseudogene. The CDR3 length is 17 residues. CDR3 DNA sequence: TGTGCCAGCAGCAAAGGCCCCCCGGGACCCGAAATCGACGAGCAGTACTTC. Translating it yields CASSKGPPGPEIDEQYF.

This rearrangement joins TRBV10-3 to TRBJ2-7; 7 bases agree with TRBD2. The V gene's germline CDR1 is ENHRY and CDR2 SYGVKD. CDR3 length: 14 amino acids. V lost 0 bases, J lost 3 bases, and 2 bases stayed unmatched. CDR3 sequence reads: CAISESPGGYEQYF. In DNA form, the CDR3 reads TGTGCCATCAGTGAGTCCCCGGGGGGCTACGAGCAGTACTTC.

This chain links TRBV3-1 with TRBJ2-1; D is undetermined. The CDR3 extends over 15 amino acids. The germline CDR1 and CDR2 sequences are LGHDT and YNNKEL (reference sequence). The ends were cut back, 1 base at V and 10 bases at J, with 17 bases in the middle. The CDR3 nucleotides are TGTGCCAGCAGCCAAGCCGAGGATCCGGTGGGGGAGCAGTTCTTC. Protein sequence: CASSQAEDPVGEQFF.

The chain couples TRBV5-1 to TRBJ2-3; D remains ambiguous. Trimming took 1 base from V and 2 from J, leaving 14 bases between them. Germline CDR1 is SGHRS and CDR2 is YFSETQ. This CDR3 is 16 amino acids long. CDR3 bases: TGCGCCAGCAGCTTGAATACACCTAAGGTCACAGATACGCAGTATTTT. Translated: CASSLNTPKVTDTQYF. Complete variable domain (other parts from reference TRBV5-1 and TRBJ2-3): KAGVTQTPRYLIKTRGQQVTLSCSPISGHRSVSWYQQTPGQGLQFLFEYFSETQRNKGNFPGRFSGRQFSNSRSEMNVSTLELGDSALYLCASSLNTPKVTDTQYFGPGTRLTVL.